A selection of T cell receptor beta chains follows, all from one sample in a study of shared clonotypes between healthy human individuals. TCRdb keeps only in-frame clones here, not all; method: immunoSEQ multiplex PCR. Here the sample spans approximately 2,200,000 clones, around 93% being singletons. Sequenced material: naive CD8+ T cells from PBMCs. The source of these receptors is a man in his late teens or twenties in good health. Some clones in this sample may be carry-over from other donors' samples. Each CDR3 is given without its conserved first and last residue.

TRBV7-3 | ASSSPGLAGSTDTQY
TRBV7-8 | ASSADYEQY
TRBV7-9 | ASNRDGLTDTQY
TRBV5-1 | ASSDQLSVQF
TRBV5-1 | ASSLSGTRDSHEQF
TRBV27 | ASSLAGTGGYEQY
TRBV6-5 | ASSPWTSGTYEQY
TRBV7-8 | ASSPPWGSNPSPTDTQY
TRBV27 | ASSWTGGSGYT
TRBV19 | ASSMGTGDYEQY
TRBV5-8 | ASSFLGPGEAF
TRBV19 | ASSIDENTGELF
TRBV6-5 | ASSPFLASGNTIY
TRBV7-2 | ASSSYGLAYEQY
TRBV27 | ASSLSFGSPLH
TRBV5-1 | ASSLAVAGMYEQY
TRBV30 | AWSVWGRRNEQF
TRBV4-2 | ASSRTLAGAYEQY
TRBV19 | ASSMGRGSTEAF
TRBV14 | ASSQDGFGHEDNEQF
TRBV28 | ASSSGSSYNEQF
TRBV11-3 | ASSGGERASSTDTQY
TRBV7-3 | ASSRLGTDTQY
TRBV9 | ASSLDGGSNQPQH
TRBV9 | ASSPRTGGWGSYNEQF
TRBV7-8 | ASSHRLAGTNTGELF
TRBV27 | ASRLLGQTQETQY
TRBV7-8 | ASSLVGALNQPQH
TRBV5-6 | ASSFRTGGTEAF
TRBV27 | ASSLSIDLVYNEQF
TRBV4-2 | ASSQEVTSEDYEQY
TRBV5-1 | ASSLDGTGGHTGELF
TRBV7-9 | ASSEPGQGARELF
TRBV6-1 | ASSGQGRYNEQF
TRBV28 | ASSGVDRNTQY
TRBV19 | ASSTLFWDEGEAF
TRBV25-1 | ASGTGDLGELF
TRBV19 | ASRAGAGTGELF
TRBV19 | ASSIDLDRDRVTYEQY
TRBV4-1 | ASSPQLASLYNEQF
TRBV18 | ASSPGDSMNTEAF
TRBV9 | ASSVGGGGPTGELF
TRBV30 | AWSVLDGAGYT
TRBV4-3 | ASSQAGLEVANTEAF
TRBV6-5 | ASSYGQGVSSYEQY
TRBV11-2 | ASILETSGSSDTQY
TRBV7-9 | ASSLGGADEQY
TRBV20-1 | SARYYGYT
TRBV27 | ASSLSDRGGTGELF